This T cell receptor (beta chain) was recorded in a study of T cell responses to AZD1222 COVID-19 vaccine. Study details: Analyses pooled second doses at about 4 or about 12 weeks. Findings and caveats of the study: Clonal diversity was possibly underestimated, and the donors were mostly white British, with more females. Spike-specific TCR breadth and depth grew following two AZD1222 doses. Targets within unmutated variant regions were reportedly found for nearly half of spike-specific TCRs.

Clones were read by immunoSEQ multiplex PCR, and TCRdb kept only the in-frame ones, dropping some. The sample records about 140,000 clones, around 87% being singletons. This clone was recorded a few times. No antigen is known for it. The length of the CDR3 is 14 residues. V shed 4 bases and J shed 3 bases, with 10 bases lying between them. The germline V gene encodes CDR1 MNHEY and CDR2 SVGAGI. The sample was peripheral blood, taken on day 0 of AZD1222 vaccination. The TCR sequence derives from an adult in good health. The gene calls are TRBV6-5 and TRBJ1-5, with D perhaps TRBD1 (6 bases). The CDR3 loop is CASSLQGYNQPQHF. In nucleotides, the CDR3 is TGTGCCAGCAGTTTACAGGGTTACAATCAGCCCCAGCATTTT.